Reported below is one TCR beta chain. The antigen remains unidentified. V was clipped by 7 bases and J by 3 bases; unmatched bases: 5. The CDR3 is 15 amino acids. The V gene's germline CDR1 is LNHDA and CDR2 SQIVND (reference sequence). Both 60 Vbeta primers and 13 Jbeta primers went into the PCR. Method: immunoSEQ multiplex PCR; TCRdb's copy keeps in-frame clones and lacks some. The sample includes about 200,000 clones, approximately 79% of them seen just once. This record comes from a study of cytomegalovirus exposure and HLA in healthy donors. Study-wide points: Certain sequence variants were highly shared and formed a cluster, and this cluster was likely a sequencing artifact.

This clonotype was sampled from a man aged 45-65 years in good health and CMV-seronegative. Sequencing was done on a sample of PBMCs. The V call is TRBV19, the J call TRBJ2-2; 10 bases are shared with TRBD1. The chain's CDR3 is CASKPDRGYTGELFF. Here the CDR3 DNA reads TGTGCCAGTAAACCGGACAGGGGGTACACCGGGGAGCTGTTTTTT.